This T cell receptor beta chain was identified during a study of cytomegalovirus exposure and HLA in healthy donors. The count of this clone is one. Its antigen remains unidentified. Trimming removed 4 bases from V and 6 bases from J; junction bases left unmatched: 12. Germline V gene lookup returns CDR1 SGHRS and CDR2 YFSETQ. This CDR3 region has 15 residues. PCR was performed using 60 Vbeta and 13 Jbeta primers. Only in-frame clones appear in the TCRdb table, and some are missing; sequencing was by immunoSEQ multiplex PCR. The sample contains 200,000 or so clones, more than 75% of which appear only once. Whole-study results and caveats: The majority of TCR sequences were rare, yet some public TCRs appeared in many donors.

The sequence was collected from a male donor in good health and CMV-seropositive. The V call is TRBV5-1, the J call TRBJ1-2, with TRBD1 matching over 7 bases. Sequenced input: PBMCs. CDR3 in amino acids: CASSPRNTGDHGYTF. CDR3 nucleotide sequence: TGCGCCAGCAGCCCACGTAATACAGGGGATCATGGCTACACCTTC.